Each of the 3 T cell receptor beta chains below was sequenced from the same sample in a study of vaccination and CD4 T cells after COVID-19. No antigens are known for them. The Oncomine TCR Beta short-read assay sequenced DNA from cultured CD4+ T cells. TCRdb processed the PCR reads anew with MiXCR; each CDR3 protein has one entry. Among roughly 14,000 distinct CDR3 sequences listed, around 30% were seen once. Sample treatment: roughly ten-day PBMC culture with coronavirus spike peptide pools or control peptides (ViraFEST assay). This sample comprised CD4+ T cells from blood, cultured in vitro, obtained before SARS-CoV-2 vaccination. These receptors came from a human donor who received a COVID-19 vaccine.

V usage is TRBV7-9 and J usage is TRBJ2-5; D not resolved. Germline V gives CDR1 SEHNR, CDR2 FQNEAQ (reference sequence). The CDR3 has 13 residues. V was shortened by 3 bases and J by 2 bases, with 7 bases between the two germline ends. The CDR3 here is CASSFVNQETQYF. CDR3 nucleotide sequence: TGTGCCAGCAGCTTTGTTAATCAAGAGACCCAGTACTTC.

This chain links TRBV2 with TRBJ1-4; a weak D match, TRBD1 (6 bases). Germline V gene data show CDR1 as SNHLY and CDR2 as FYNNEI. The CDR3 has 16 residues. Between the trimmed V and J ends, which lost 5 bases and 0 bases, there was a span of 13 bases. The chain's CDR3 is CASSLDRPATNEKLFF. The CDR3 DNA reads TGTGCCAGCAGTTTGGACAGACCCGCAACTAATGAAAAACTGTTTTTT.

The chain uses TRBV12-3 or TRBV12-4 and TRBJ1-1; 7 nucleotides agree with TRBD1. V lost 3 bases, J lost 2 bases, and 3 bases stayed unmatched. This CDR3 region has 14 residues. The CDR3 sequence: CASSLGQINTEAFF. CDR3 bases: TGTGCCAGCAGTTTGGGACAGATAAACACTGAAGCTTTCTTT.